This TCR beta chain was recovered during a study of T-cell memory formation after mild COVID-19. Germline assignment: CDR1 MNHEY and CDR2 SVGAGI. The CDR3 length is 17 residues. The V gene end was trimmed by 5 bases and the J gene end by 5 bases; junction bases not matched to a gene: 15. MiXCR, applied by TCRdb to the 5' RACE reads, yields one record per CDR3 protein. The sample gives approximately 250,000 distinct CDR3 sequences, roughly 16% of which show up once; 22% is in the top ten. The chain uses TRBV6-5 and TRBJ2-5, with 9 bases that match TRBD2. The receptor was derived from a young man who had mild COVID-19 (a few samples of this study predate the infection). Cell type and time point are not known. The sequenced sample consisted of PBMCs or a T cell subset sorted from them (not recorded which). CDR3 nucleotide sequence: TGTGCCAGCAGTCCGGGACTGGCGGGGGGGTTTCGGGAGACCCAGTACTTC. The encoded protein is CASSPGLAGGFRETQYF.